This T cell receptor beta chain was sequenced in a study of T cell clones after liver transplantation (dated by TCRdb to about 2019). Background on the whole study: The samples were obtained from ITN030ST, a randomized trial that attempted immunosuppression withdrawal within 2 years after liver transplantation. Donor-reactive T cell clones were identified by TCRbeta sequencing following a pre-transplant mixed lymphocyte reaction and were subsequently tracked in post-transplant blood. As an antigen-independent comparator for the donor-reactive sequences, third party-reactive TCRbeta sequences from pre-transplant MLRs were identified as well. Three of the eight recipients were HCV-positive; the others were transplanted for non-autoimmune, non-viral indications. No induction therapy was given to the subjects, and standard immunosuppression was administered until randomization at 12-24 months post-transplant. Tolerance was defined as complete withdrawal of immunosuppression for at least one year without a rise in liver enzymes beyond twice the upper limit of normal. Blood samples were taken pre-transplant, pre-randomization before withdrawal, and post-randomization after full withdrawal or failed withdrawal. The studied cohort comprised 8 liver transplant recipients, 3 classified as tolerant and 5 as non-tolerant.

Trimming costs V 5 bases and J 11 bases, and their ends lie 11 bases apart. The cysteine opens and the phenylalanine closes a CDR3 of 10 amino acids. The kept DNA is CDR3 alone, 30 bases in frame from the first base. Reading the germline V gene (reference sequence) gives CDR1 GTSNPN and CDR2 SVGIG. General findings and caveats noted by the study authors: In two subjects, low numbers of available donor cells limited the measurable donor-reactive repertoire. Without allograft tissue specimens, donor-reactive T cells may have migrated into the graft rather than being deleted. Circulating donor-reactive CD4 TCRbeta sequences fell significantly post-transplant in 5 of 8 subjects, irrespective of tolerance or HCV status. Donor-reactive sequences decreased more than third party-reactive sequences, which suggests partial antigen-specific deletion that was not related to withdrawal success. Once repertoire turnover was taken into account, donor-reactive detection showed a significant reduction for CD4 in 7 of 8 subjects and for CD8 in 8 of 8. Conclusions were preliminary, limited by small, heterogeneous patient numbers and non-standardized post-transplant time points.

Thawed unstimulated PBMCs were stained for CD3, CD4 and CD8 and FACS-sorted into CD3+CD4+ and CD3+CD8+ populations. All 8 studied subjects were randomized to withdrawal of immunosuppression. The Qiagen DNeasy Blood and Tissue Kit was used for isolation of genomic DNA. On this clone itself: There is no known antigen for this receptor. No qualities accompany the bases; no much larger clone lies one base away.

Frozen genomic DNA underwent high-throughput TCRbeta CDR3 sequencing by immunoSEQ, including PCR amplification, mapping, bias correction and internal controls. In the source study's methods: Productive rearrangements were kept, and unique TCRbeta sequences were defined by CDR3 nucleotide sequence plus V and J gene. Donor-reactive sequences required at least 5-fold expansion in CFSE-low cells versus unstimulated pre-transplant cells and at least 0.01% frequency. Minimum frequency thresholds were set for each subject on the basis of the unstimulated sample with the lowest template count, so that a detection power of at least 90% was ensured. Jensen-Shannon divergence between the top 1000 TCRbeta sequences post-transplant and pre-transplant was used to measure repertoire turnover. Two-sided Fisher's exact tests were used to test for changes in the detection of donor-reactive sequences. TCRdb mirrors the immuneACCESS table, restricted to in-frame sequences. Some clones are absent from its copies; in checked studies, under half trace to an unresolved V gene, and the reason for the others is unknown. That table supplies the V and J calls and clone size; D and trimming were determined from the DNA. This sample holds 20,000 to 25,000 clones; 78% were observed only once. The ten top clones hold roughly 35% of the sample.

The sequences come from CD8+ T cells from blood, collected roughly 55 months after liver transplant. The chain was built from TRBV30 and TRBJ2-3; the D segment could be TRBD2, given 6 matching bases. The receptor was isolated from a human patient who received a liver transplant. A transplant means some T cells may be of graft donor rather than patient origin. CDR3 sequence: CAWGTGRQYF. The bases read TGTGCCTGGGGGACTGGTAGGCAGTATTTT.